The following is a TCR beta chain sequence with its context. Antigen unknown. The data belong to a study of cytomegalovirus exposure and HLA in healthy donors. Study-level background: A preliminary data release comprised 91 million or so unique TCRs obtained from HLA-typed donors. General study points: Reports state that TCR beta sequences accurately predicted most subjects' HLA-A and HLA-B alleles. A highly shared variant cluster was judged a likely technical artifact.

Unrecorded immune exposure was likely among donors, who were nominally healthy when sampled. The CDR3 covers 17 residues. J gave up 0 bases and V 3 bases, and 8 bases lay outside the gene matches. Germline V gene sequence: CDR1 LNHDA, CDR2 SQIVND (reference sequence). In the PCR, 60 Vbeta and 13 Jbeta primers were used. Profiling relied on immunoSEQ multiplex PCR, and the TCRdb table lists in-frame clones only, not all of them. There are 150,000 to 200,000 clones in the sample; around 82% occur only once, and about 2.5% lies in the top ten. This sequence was found in a woman under 40 in good health and CMV-seropositive. Sequenced sample: PBMCs. This chain links TRBV19 with TRBJ1-3, with 7 bases aligning to TRBD1. The CDR3 nucleotides are TGTGCCAGTAGTATCCTGGACAGGACCTCCTCTGGAAACACCATATATTTT. Translating gives CASSILDRTSSGNTIYF.